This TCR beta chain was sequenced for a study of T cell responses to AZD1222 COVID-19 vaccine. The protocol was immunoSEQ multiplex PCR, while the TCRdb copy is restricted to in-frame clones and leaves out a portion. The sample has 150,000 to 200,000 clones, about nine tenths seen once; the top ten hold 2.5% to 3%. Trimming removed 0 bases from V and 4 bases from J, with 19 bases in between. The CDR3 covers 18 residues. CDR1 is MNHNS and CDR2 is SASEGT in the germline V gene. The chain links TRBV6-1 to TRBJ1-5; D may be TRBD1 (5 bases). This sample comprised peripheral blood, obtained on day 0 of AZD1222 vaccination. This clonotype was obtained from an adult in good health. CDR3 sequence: CASSEAGQPFGWNQPQHF. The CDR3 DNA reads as TGTGCCAGCAGTGAAGCCGGACAACCCTTCGGGTGGAATCAGCCCCAGCATTTT.